The 10 T cell receptor beta chains listed next were all sequenced from one sample in a study of T cells in Graves' hyperthyroidism and ophthalmopathy. RNA transcripts provided the source from which TCR beta CDR3 regions were amplified. A set of HTBI primers served as the primers for a first-round RT-PCR of the TCR CDR3. TCRdb re-derived calls from the multiplex PCR reads in MiXCR, one entry per CDR3 protein. Of over 200,000 distinct CDR3 sequences in the sample, 17% were seen once. Material: blood. Source of these receptors: a man in his forties or fifties with Graves' hyperthyroidism.

The sample holds a few counts of this clonotype. V is TRBV15 and J is TRBJ2-1; D may be TRBD2 (5 bases). V dropped 0 bases and J dropped 6 bases, with 6 bases sitting between them. This CDR3 is built from 13 residues. Germline assignment: CDR1 LNHNV and CDR2 YYDKDF (reference sequence). For the CDR3, the DNA is TGTGCCACCAGCAGAGATGCGGGCAATGAGCAGTTCTTC. Residues: CATSRDAGNEQFF.

The chain employs TRBV10-1 and TRBJ2-1, with 8 nucleotides matching TRBD1. The CDR3 spans 16 residues. V was clipped by 5 bases and J by 3 bases; unmatched bases: 9. CDR1 WNHNN and CDR2 SYGVQD come from the germline V gene (reference sequence). CDR3 sequence: CASSTGQGFSYNEQFF. DNA of the CDR3: TGCGCCAGCAGTACCGGACAGGGCTTTAGCTACAATGAGCAGTTCTTC.

V is TRBV28 and J is TRBJ1-3; a weak D match, TRBD1 (5 bases). Trimming removed 2 bases from V and 3 bases from J, with 17 bases in between. Looked up from germline, CDR1 is MDHEN and CDR2 is SYDVKM. The CDR3 length is 17 residues. CDR3 sequence reads: CASSLKTGAAGGNTIYF. The CDR3 nucleotides are TGTGCCAGCAGTTTAAAGACCGGGGCCGCTGGTGGAAACACCATATATTTT.

This chain uses TRBV19 with TRBJ1-2; no reliable D call. The germline V gene has CDR1 LNHDA and CDR2 SQIVND (reference sequence). Trimming cost V 3 bases and J 5 bases, with 16 bases left between them. CDR3 length: 15 amino acids. The CDR3 loop reads CASSMTRPGSYGYTF. DNA for the CDR3: TGTGCCAGTAGTATGACCAGACCGGGCTCATATGGCTACACCTTC.

About this clonotype itself: A clone one base away is much larger, so this may be a read error. The chain is built from TRBV11-2 and TRBJ1-1; 9 positions agree with TRBD1. CDR3 length equals 19 residues. Germline assignment: CDR1 SGHAT and CDR2 FQNNGV. The CDR3 nucleotides are TGTGCCAGCAGCCACCTTCAGGGACAGGGAATTGGTTTTGGCACTGAAGCTCTCTTT. Residues: CASSHLQGQGIGFGTEALF. The variable domain in full, completed from reference TRBV11-2 and TRBJ1-1, reads EAGVAQSPRYKIIEKRQSVAFWCNPISGHATLYWYQQILGQGPKLLIQFQNNGVVDDSQLPKDRFSAERLKGVDSTLKIQPAKLEDSAVYLCASSHLQGQGIGFGTEALFGQGTRLTVV.

This rearrangement joins TRBV2 to TRBJ1-1; TRBD1 aligns across 8 bases. The V gene end was trimmed by 7 bases and the J gene end by 2 bases; junction bases not matched to a gene: 15. The CDR3 totals 17 residues. The germline CDR1 and CDR2 sequences are SNHLY and FYNNEI. The CDR3: CASKSTRQGRGNTEAFF. CDR3 sequence (DNA): TGTGCCAGCAAGTCGACCCGACAGGGGAGAGGTAACACTGAAGCTTTCTTT.

The chain uses TRBV6-5 and TRBJ2-7; D not resolved. This CDR3 has 13 residues. Germline CDR1 reads MNHEY; CDR2 reads SVGAGI. V lost 2 bases, J lost 2 bases, and 7 bases lay in between. The CDR3 loop reads CASSYQTAYEQYF. In DNA form, the CDR3 reads TGTGCCAGCAGTTACCAGACGGCCTACGAGCAGTACTTC.

This clonotype was found many times. The chain has TRBV12-3 or TRBV12-4 and TRBJ2-2, with TRBD2 matching over 9 bases. The CDR3 contains 19 residues. Trimming took 5 bases from V and 2 from J; bases not matched to a gene: 15. The CDR3 nucleotides are TGTGCCAGCAGTCCGACGAGCGGGAGGACTCGTCCTAACACCGGGGAGCTGTTTTTT. Amino acids: CASSPTSGRTRPNTGELFF.

This rearrangement joins TRBV5-8 to TRBJ1-1; tentative D call: TRBD1 (6 bases). The CDR3 is made up of 17 amino acids. The germline V and J ends were trimmed by 0 bases and 0 bases, with 15 bases remaining between them. Germline V gene lookup returns CDR1 SGHTS and CDR2 YDEGEE. CDR3 coding DNA: TGTGCCAGCAGCTTGGATAGGGTGGGGGCTATGAACACTGAAGCTTTCTTT. This sequence encodes CASSLDRVGAMNTEAFF.

This chain links TRBV14 with TRBJ2-3; D not resolved. The CDR3 runs 12 residues. Germline CDR1 reads SGHDN; CDR2 reads FVKESK. Trimming stripped 1 base from V and 8 bases from J, with 7 bases between. The CDR3 here is CASSQASFTQYF. The CDR3 DNA reads as TGTGCCAGCAGCCAAGCTAGTTTTACGCAGTATTTT.